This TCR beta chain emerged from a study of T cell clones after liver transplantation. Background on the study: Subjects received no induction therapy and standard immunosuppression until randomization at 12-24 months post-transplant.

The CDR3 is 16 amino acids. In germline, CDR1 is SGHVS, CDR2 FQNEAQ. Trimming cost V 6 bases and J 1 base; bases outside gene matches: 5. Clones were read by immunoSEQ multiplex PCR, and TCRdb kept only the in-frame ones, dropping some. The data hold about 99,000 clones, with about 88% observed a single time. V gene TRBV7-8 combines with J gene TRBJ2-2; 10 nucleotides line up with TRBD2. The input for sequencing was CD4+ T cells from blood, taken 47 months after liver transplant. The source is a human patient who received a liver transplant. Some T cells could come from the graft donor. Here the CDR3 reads CASSTRTSGNTGELFF. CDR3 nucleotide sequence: TGTGCCAGCAGTACCCGGACTAGCGGGAACACCGGGGAGCTGTTTTTT.